Following are 5 T cell receptor beta chains from one sample sequenced in a study of blood T cells in healthy people across ages. It was with a sample-barcoded 5' primer and a J-beta primer mix that a second PCR of roughly 6 to 12 cycles was run. TCRdb reprocessed the 5' RACE reads with MiXCR, giving one entry per CDR3 protein. The sample yields over 1,300,000 distinct CDR3 sequences, approximately 59% seen once. Input material: blood. These TCRs come from a man younger than 35 in good health.

This clonotype appeared a few times. J is TRBJ1-2 and V is TRBV20-1; maybe TRBD1 (6 bases). Germline V lookup: CDR1 DFQATT, CDR2 SNEGSKA (reference sequence). V dropped 3 bases and J dropped 2 bases, with 22 bases sitting between them. The CDR3 consists of 17 residues. The CDR3 region has the DNA TGCAGTGCTAGGGATAAGGTTTGGGCAGGGGAGAACTATGGCTACACCTTC. It encodes CSARDKVWAGENYGYTF.

Only a few counts were recorded for this clonotype. The chain carries TRBV20-1 and TRBJ2-5; 7 bases are shared with TRBD2. The germline V gene encodes CDR1 DFQATT and CDR2 SNEGSKA (reference sequence). V was pared by 8 bases and J by 0 bases, with 6 bases of the junction left unmatched. The CDR3 covers 13 residues. DNA for the CDR3: TGCAGTACGGCTAGCGGTTACCAAGAGACCCAGTACTTC. As protein: CSTASGYQETQYF.

This clonotype has only one observation. The gene calls are TRBV6-2 or TRBV6-3 and TRBJ2-5; D ambiguous. This CDR3 has 16 residues. Germline loops: CDR1 MNHEY, CDR2 SVGEGT. Trimming cost V 5 bases and J 3 bases, with 19 bases left between them. The CDR3 DNA follows: TGTGCCAGCAGTCCTCCAACACGGGCGCCGAAAGAGACCCAGTACTTC. This sequence encodes CASSPPTRAPKETQYF.

J is TRBJ2-3 and V is TRBV14; unclear D gene. Germline V gene lookup returns CDR1 SGHDN and CDR2 FVKESK. Deletions cut 1 base from V and 0 bases from J, with 8 bases between. CDR3 size: 15 residues. The CDR3 reads CASSQVQESTDTQYF. CDR3 in DNA: TGTGCCAGCAGCCAAGTGCAAGAGAGCACAGATACGCAGTATTTT.

The rearrangement links TRBV4-1 to TRBJ2-1; maybe TRBD2 (6 bases). Germline values: CDR1 MGHRA, CDR2 YSYEKL. Trimming took 7 bases from V and 2 from J, leaving 15 bases between them. This CDR3 has 15 residues. CDR3 DNA sequence: TGCGCCAGCAACGGGGGTCCCGGCGCCTACAATGAGCAGTTCTTC. Translated: CASNGGPGAYNEQFF.